Each of the 15 T cell receptor beta chains below was sequenced from the same sample in a study of vaccination and CD4 T cells after COVID-19. As for treatment: approximately 11-day PBMC culture with coronavirus spike peptide pools or control peptides (ViraFEST assay). The unexposed donor provided CD4+ T cells, which were taken before the COVID-19 pandemic (2011-2018). Oncomine TCR Beta short-read sequencing was applied to DNA from cultured CD4+ T cells. TCRdb redid the calling of the PCR reads with MiXCR, one entry per CDR3 protein. The data show several thousand distinct CDR3 sequences, 48% seen once. These receptors are not linked to any known antigen. The sequenced sample consisted of CD4+ T cells from blood, cultured in vitro. Every receptor here comes from a human donor in good health.

The rearrangement uses TRBV6-1 and TRBJ1-2, with TRBD1 matching over 10 bases. CDR3 size: 14 residues. Germline V gene data show CDR1 as MNHNS and CDR2 as SASEGT. Unmatched junction bases numbered 8, after V lost 5 bases and J lost 8 bases. CDR3 sequence reads: CASSMTGGGRGYTF. CDR3 in DNA: TGTGCCAGCAGTATGACAGGGGGCGGACGAGGCTACACCTTC.

The sample holds a few counts of this clonotype. The chain is built from TRBV7-9 and TRBJ2-1, with 8 bases lining up with TRBD2. The CDR3 contains 13 residues. Germline V gene sequence: CDR1 SEHNR, CDR2 FQNEAQ (reference sequence). The V gene end was trimmed by 6 bases and the J gene end by 15 bases; junction bases not matched to a gene: 13. CDR3 loop: CASRYPAGVVSFF. The CDR3 nucleotides are TGTGCCAGCAGATATCCAGCGGGAGTAGTATCGTTCTTC. The full variable domain, with the rest looked up from reference TRBV7-9 and TRBJ2-1, is DTGVSQNPRHKITKRGQNVTFRCDPISEHNRLYWYRQTLGQGPEFLTYFQNEAQLEKSRLLSDRFSAERPKGSFSTLEIQRTEQGDSAMYLCASRYPAGVVSFFGPGTRLTVL.

The chain uses TRBV27 and TRBJ2-1; D gene ambiguous. The CDR3 runs 13 residues. Trimming cost V 9 bases and J 4 bases, with 13 bases left between them. The V gene's germline CDR1 is MNHEY and CDR2 SMNVEV (reference sequence). The CDR3 spells CASRPWDYNEQFF. CDR3 nucleotides: TGTGCCAGTAGACCCTGGGATTACAATGAGCAGTTCTTC.

The gene calls are TRBV10-3 and TRBJ1-1, with D perhaps TRBD1 (6 bases). This CDR3 is 16 amino acids long. V gave up 0 bases and J gave up 5 bases, with 16 bases separating them. Per the germline V gene, CDR1 is ENHRY and CDR2 is SYGVKD. The CDR3 DNA is TGTGCCATCAGTGAGTCTAAGGGGGGAAGAGGTACTGAAGCTTTCTTT. It yields the protein CAISESKGGRGTEAFF.

J is TRBJ2-7 and V is TRBV5-1; TRBD2 matches 8 bases. Germline assignment: CDR1 SGHRS and CDR2 YFSETQ. V trimming: 7 bases; J trimming: 6 bases; junction bases outside the gene matches: 12. This CDR3 has 14 residues. The CDR3 region is CASRPVSGSGEQYF. The CDR3 region has the DNA TGCGCCAGCCGCCCCGTCAGCGGGAGCGGCGAGCAGTACTTC.

This clonotype appeared a few times. CDR3 amino acids: CATSGRQGANTEAFF. CDR3 DNA: TGTGCCACCAGCGGAAGACAGGGGGCGAACACTGAAGCTTTCTTT. The rearrangement joins TRBV15 to TRBJ1-1, with 10 positions matching TRBD1. The germline V gene has CDR1 LNHNV and CDR2 YYDKDF (reference sequence). This CDR3 has 15 amino acids. Unmatched junction bases numbered 4, after V lost 5 bases and J lost 1 base.

The sample holds a few counts of this clonotype. The chain combines TRBV6-1 with TRBJ2-5, with TRBD1 matching 8 bases. Germline V gene lookup returns CDR1 MNHNS and CDR2 SASEGT. V lost 6 bases, J lost 0 bases, and 12 bases stayed unmatched. There are 17 residues in the CDR3. The DNA of the CDR3 is TGTGCCAGCAGGCGCGGGACAGGCGTCGGCCACCAAGAGACCCAGTACTTC. Translating gives CASRRGTGVGHQETQYF.

The sample holds a few counts of this clonotype. DNA of the CDR3: TGTGCCAGCAGTGAAGTAGCGGGTTCGAACTATGGCTACACCTTC. Protein sequence: CASSEVAGSNYGYTF. This chain uses TRBV25-1 with TRBJ1-2; D is unresolved. The CDR3 sequence is 15 residues long. V was pared by 2 bases and J by 2 bases, with 12 bases between. Germline V gene data show CDR1 as MGHDK and CDR2 as SYGVNS.

This clonotype appeared a few times. In DNA form, the CDR3 reads TGTGCCAGCGGGGTCACCGGGGAGCTGTTTTTT. This codes for CASGVTGELFF. The chain employs TRBV6-1 and TRBJ2-2, with unresolved D. The germline V gene has CDR1 MNHNS and CDR2 SASEGT. Trimming took off 8 bases at V and 4 bases at J, with 5 bases between the two ends. The CDR3 has 11 amino acids.

The sample holds a few counts of this clonotype. The chain employs TRBV19 and TRBJ2-3, with a weak D call TRBD1 (5 bases). Trimming took 5 bases from V and 4 from J, leaving 19 bases between them. Germline values: CDR1 LNHDA, CDR2 SQIVND (reference sequence). CDR3 length equals 16 residues. CDR3: CASSPSAQARADTQYF. CDR3 bases: TGTGCCAGTAGTCCCTCTGCCCAGGCCAGGGCAGATACGCAGTATTTT. Using reference TRBV19 and TRBJ2-3 for the parts outside the CDR3, the full variable domain is DGGITQSPKYLFRKEGQNVTLSCEQNLNHDAMYWYRQDPGQGLRLIYYSQIVNDFQKGDIAEGYSVSREKKESFPLTVTSAQKNPTAFYLCASSPSAQARADTQYFGPGTRLTVL.

The CDR3 spells CASSVLLSTYEQYF. CDR3 DNA: TGTGCCAGCAGTGTTCTTCTCTCGACCTACGAGCAGTACTTC. V is TRBV6-1 and J is TRBJ2-7; D uncertain. The V gene lost 4 bases and the J gene lost 2 bases, with 12 bases spanning the gap. Looked up from germline, CDR1 is MNHNS and CDR2 is SASEGT. This CDR3 region has 14 residues.

The rearrangement uses TRBV28 and TRBJ2-7; 7 bases are shared with TRBD1. The CDR3 covers 14 residues. J lost 4 bases, V lost 5 bases, and 8 bases had no gene match. CDR1 and CDR2 from the germline V gene are MDHEN and SYDVKM. The CDR3 spells CASSEQGIRYEQYF. In DNA, the CDR3 is TGTGCCAGCAGTGAACAGGGGATCAGGTACGAGCAGTACTTC.

The chain is built from TRBV11-2 and TRBJ2-3, with 10 bases matching TRBD2. Germline-derived CDR1 and CDR2 are SGHAT and FQNNGV. This CDR3 comprises 19 residues. V dropped 3 bases and J dropped 0; count of bases not matched to a gene: 12. The CDR3, as DNA: TGTGCCAGCAGCTTCCCGATGGCGAGCGGGGGGGTAAGCACAGATACGCAGTATTTT. It specifies CASSFPMASGGVSTDTQYF.

The chain recombines TRBV27 with TRBJ1-2; D gene uncertain. The CDR3 runs 13 residues. Germline V gene data show CDR1 as MNHEY and CDR2 as SMNVEV (reference sequence). The ends were cut back, 7 bases at V and 4 bases at J, with 13 bases in the middle. For the CDR3, the DNA is TGTGCCAGCACTCGGACGGGCGGCTATGGCTACACCTTC. This gives the protein CASTRTGGYGYTF.

The gene calls are TRBV7-2 and TRBJ1-4; D is unclear. CDR3 length: 15 residues. Trimming cost V 5 bases and J 0 bases, with 10 bases left between them. Germline lookup yields CDR1 SGHTA and CDR2 FQGNSA. DNA of the CDR3: TGTGCCAGCAGCAGATCAGCGGCAACTAATGAAAAACTGTTTTTT. Residues: CASSRSAATNEKLFF.